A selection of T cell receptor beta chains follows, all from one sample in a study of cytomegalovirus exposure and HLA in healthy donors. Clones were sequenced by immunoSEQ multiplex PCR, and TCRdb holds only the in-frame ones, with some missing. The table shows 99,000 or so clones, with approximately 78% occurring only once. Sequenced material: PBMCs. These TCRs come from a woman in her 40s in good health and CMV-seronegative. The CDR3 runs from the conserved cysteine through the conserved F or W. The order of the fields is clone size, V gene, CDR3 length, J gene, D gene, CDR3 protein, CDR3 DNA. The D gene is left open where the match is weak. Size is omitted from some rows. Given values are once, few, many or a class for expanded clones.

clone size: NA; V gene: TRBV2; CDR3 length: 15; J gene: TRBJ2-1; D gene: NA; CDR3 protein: CASRLEEQAYNEQFF; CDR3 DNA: TGTGCCAGCCGTCTGGAGGAGCAAGCCTACAATGAGCAGTTCTTC
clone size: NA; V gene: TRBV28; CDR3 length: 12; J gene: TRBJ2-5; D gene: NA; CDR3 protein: CAGSFQAETQYF; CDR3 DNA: TGTGCCGGCAGTTTCCAGGCGGAGACCCAGTACTTC
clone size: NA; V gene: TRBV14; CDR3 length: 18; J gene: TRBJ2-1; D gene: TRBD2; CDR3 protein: CASSQDSARGSFTHEQFF; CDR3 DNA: TGTGCCAGCAGCCAAGATTCGGCCCGCGGGAGTTTTACCCATGAGCAGTTCTTC
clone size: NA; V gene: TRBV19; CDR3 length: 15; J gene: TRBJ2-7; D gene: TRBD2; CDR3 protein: CASSSSGAISYEQYF; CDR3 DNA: TGTGCCAGTAGTAGTAGCGGGGCCATTTCCTACGAGCAGTACTTC
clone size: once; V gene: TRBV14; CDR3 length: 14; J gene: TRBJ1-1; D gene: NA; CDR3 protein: CASSPSAVYTEAFF; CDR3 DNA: TGTGCCAGCAGCCCATCCGCGGTCTACACTGAAGCTTTCTTT
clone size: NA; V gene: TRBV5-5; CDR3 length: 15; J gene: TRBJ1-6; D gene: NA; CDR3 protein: CASSWAGTENSPLHF; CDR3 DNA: TGTGCCAGCAGCTGGGCCGGGACTGAGAATTCACCCCTCCACTTT
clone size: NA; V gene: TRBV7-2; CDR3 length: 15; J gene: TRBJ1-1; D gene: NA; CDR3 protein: CASSLAPGSRTEAFF; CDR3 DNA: TGTGCCAGCAGCTTAGCACCTGGGTCGCGGACTGAAGCTTTCTTT
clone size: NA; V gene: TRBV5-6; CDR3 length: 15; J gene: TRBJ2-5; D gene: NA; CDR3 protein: CASSLIDAARETQYF; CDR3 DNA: TGTGCCAGCAGCTTGATAGACGCGGCCCGAGAGACCCAGTACTTC
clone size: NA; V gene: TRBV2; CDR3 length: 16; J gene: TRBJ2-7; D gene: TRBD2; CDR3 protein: CASSAGLAGAFYEQYF; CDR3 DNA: TGTGCCAGCAGCGCCGGACTAGCGGGGGCTTTTTACGAGCAGTACTTC
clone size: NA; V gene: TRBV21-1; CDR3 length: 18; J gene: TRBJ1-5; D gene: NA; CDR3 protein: CASSKASGVDRGNQPQHF; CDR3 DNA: TGTGCCAGCAGCAAAGCGTCGGGGGTGGACAGGGGGAATCAGCCCCAGCATTTT
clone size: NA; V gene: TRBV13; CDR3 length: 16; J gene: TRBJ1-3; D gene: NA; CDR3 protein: CASSHLRLPSGNTIYF; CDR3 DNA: TGTGCCAGCAGCCACCTCCGACTCCCCTCTGGAAACACCATATATTTT
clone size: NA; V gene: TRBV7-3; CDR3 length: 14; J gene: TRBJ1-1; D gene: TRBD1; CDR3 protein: CASSPGTANTEAFF; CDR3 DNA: TGTGCCAGCAGCCCCGGGACAGCTAACACTGAAGCTTTCTTT
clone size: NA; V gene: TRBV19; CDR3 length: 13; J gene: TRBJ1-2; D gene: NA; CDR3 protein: CASQGRGDYGYTF; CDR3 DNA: TGTGCCAGTCAGGGGAGAGGGGACTATGGCTACACCTTC
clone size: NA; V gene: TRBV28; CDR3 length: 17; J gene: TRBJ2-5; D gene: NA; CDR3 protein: CASSSSFMRQIQETQYF; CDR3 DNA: TGTGCCAGCAGTTCCTCCTTCATGCGGCAGATCCAAGAGACCCAGTACTTC
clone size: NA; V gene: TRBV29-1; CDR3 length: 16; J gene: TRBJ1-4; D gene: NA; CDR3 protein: CSVATRESRTNEKLFF; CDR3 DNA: TGCAGCGTGGCGACTCGGGAATCCCGGACTAATGAAAAACTGTTTTTT
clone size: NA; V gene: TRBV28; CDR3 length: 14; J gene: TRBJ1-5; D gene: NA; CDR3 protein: CASTSLRREQPQHF; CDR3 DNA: TGTGCCAGCACCTCTCTTCGCAGGGAACAGCCCCAGCATTTT
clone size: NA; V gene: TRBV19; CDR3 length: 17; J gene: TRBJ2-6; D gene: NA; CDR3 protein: CASSIRRGRSGANVLTF; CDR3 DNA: TGTGCCAGTAGTATCCGCAGGGGAAGGTCAGGGGCCAACGTCCTGACTTTC
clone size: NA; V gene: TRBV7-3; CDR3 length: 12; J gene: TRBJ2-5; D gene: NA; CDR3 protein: CASSFPAGPQYF; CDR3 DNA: TGTGCCAGCAGCTTTCCCGCGGGACCCCAGTACTTC
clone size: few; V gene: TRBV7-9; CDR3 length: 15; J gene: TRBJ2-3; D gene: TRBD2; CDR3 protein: CASSLGEGFTDTQYF; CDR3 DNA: TGTGCCAGCAGCTTAGGGGAGGGGTTCACAGATACGCAGTATTTT
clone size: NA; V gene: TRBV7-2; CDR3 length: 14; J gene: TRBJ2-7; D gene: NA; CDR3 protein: CASSFSEGPGEQYF; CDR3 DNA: TGTGCCAGCAGCTTTAGCGAAGGCCCGGGCGAGCAGTACTTC
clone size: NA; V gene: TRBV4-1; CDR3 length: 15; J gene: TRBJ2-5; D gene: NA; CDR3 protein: CASSQSGSGRETQYF; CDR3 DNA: TGCGCCAGCAGCCAATCGGGTAGCGGCAGGGAGACCCAGTACTTC
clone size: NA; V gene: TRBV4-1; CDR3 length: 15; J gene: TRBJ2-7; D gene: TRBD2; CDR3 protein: CASSQVREGPYEQYF; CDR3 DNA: TGCGCCAGCAGCCAAGTGCGGGAGGGCCCCTACGAGCAGTACTTC
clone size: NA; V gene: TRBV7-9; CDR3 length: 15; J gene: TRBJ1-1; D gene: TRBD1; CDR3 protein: CASSSHRGGNTEAFF; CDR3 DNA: TGTGCCAGCAGCTCCCACAGGGGTGGAAACACTGAAGCTTTCTTT
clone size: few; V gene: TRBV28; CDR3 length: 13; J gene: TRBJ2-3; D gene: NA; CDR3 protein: CASTPMAGDTQYF; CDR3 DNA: TGTGCCAGCACCCCGATGGCGGGAGATACGCAGTATTTT
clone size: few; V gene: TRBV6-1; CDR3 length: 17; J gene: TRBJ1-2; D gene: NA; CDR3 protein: CASSGSITKEGVGGYTF; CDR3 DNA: TGTGCCAGCAGTGGATCGATTACGAAAGAGGGGGTAGGTGGCTACACCTTC
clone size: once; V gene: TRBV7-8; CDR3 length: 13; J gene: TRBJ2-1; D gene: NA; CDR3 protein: CASSFLLEGEQFF; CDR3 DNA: TGTGCCAGCAGCTTTCTTTTGGAGGGGGAGCAGTTCTTC
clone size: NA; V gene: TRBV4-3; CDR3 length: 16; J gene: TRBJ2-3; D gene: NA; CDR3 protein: CASSQDTGRNTDTQYF; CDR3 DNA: TGCGCCAGCAGCCAAGACACAGGCCGAAACACAGATACGCAGTATTTT
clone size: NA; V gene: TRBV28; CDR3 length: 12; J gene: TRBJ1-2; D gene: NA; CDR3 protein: CASSLQGIGYTF; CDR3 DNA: TGTGCCAGCAGTTTACAGGGTATAGGCTACACCTTC
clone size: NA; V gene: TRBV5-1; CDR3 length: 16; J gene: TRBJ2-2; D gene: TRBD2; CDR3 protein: CASTPTSGSRAGELFF; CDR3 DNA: TGCGCCAGCACCCCAACTAGCGGGAGTCGGGCCGGGGAGCTGTTTTTT
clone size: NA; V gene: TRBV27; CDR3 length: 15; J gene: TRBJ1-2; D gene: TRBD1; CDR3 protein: CASSLSVRTGFGYTF; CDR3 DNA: TGTGCCAGCAGTTTATCCGTCCGGACAGGCTTCGGTTACACCTTC
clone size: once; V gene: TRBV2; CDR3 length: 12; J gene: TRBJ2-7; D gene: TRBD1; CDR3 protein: CASSEDRGEQYF; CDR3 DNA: TGTGCCAGCAGTGAGGACAGGGGCGAGCAGTACTTC
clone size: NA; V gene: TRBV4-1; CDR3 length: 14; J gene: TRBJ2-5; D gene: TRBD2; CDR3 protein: CASSQRGGRETQYF; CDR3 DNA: TGCGCCAGCAGCCAGCGGGGAGGGCGGGAGACCCAGTACTTC
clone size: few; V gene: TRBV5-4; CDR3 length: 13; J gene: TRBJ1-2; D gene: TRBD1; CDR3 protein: CATPGGGNYGYTF; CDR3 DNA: TGTGCTACGCCAGGGGGTGGTAACTATGGCTACACCTTC
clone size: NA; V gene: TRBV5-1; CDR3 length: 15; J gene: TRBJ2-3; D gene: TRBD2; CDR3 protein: CASSPVAGGTDTQYF; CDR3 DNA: TGCGCCAGCAGCCCGGTAGCGGGAGGGACAGATACGCAGTATTTT
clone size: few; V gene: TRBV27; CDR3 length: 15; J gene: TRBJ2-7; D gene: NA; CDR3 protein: CASSPTGNGAYEQYF; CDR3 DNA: TGTGCCAGCAGTCCCACAGGGAATGGGGCATACGAGCAGTACTTC
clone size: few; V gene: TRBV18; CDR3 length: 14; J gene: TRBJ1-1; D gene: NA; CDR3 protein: CASSPRGLNTEAFF; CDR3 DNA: TGTGCCAGCTCACCACGGGGGCTGAACACTGAAGCTTTCTTT
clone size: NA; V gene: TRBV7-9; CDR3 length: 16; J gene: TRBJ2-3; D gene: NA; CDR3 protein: CASSLVTRGGRNTQYF; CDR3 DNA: TGTGCCAGCAGCTTAGTTACTAGAGGGGGACGTAATACGCAGTATTTT